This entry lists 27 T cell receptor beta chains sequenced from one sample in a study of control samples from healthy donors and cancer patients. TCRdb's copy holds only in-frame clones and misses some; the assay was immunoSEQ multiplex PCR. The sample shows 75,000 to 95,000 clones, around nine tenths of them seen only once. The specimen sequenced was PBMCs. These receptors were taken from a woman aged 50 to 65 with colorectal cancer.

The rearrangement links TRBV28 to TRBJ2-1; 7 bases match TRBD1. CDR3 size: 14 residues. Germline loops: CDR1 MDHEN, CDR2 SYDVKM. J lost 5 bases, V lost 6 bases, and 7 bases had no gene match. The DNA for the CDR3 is TGTGCCAGCAGATACGGGACAGCTAACAATGAGCAGTTCTTC. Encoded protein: CASRYGTANNEQFF. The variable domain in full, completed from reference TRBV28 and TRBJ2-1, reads DVKVTQSSRYLVKRTGEKVFLECVQDMDHENMFWYRQDPGLGLRLIYFSYDVKMKEKGDIPEGYSVSREKKERFSLILESASTNQTSMYLCASRYGTANNEQFFGPGTRLTVL.

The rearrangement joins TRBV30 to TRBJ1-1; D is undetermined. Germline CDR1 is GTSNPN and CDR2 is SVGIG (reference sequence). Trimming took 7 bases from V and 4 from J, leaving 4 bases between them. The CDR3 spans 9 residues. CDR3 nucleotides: TGTGCCTCCGGCACTGAAGCTTTCTTT. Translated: CASGTEAFF.

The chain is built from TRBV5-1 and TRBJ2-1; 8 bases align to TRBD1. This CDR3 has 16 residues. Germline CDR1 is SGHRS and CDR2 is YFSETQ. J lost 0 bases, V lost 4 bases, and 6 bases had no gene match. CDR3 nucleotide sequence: TGCGCCAGCAGCAAGGACGGACAGGGCTCCTACAATGAGCAGTTCTTC. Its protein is CASSKDGQGSYNEQFF. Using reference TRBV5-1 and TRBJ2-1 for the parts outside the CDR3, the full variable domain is KAGVTQTPRYLIKTRGQQVTLSCSPISGHRSVSWYQQTPGQGLQFLFEYFSETQRNKGNFPGRFSGRQFSNSRSEMNVSTLELGDSALYLCASSKDGQGSYNEQFFGPGTRLTVL.

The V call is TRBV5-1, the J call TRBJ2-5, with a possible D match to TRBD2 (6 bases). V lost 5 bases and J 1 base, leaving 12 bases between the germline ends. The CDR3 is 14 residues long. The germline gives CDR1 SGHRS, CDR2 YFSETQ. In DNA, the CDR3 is TGCGCCAGCAGAAGTACCGGGAGCCAAGAGACCCAGTACTTC. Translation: CASRSTGSQETQYF.

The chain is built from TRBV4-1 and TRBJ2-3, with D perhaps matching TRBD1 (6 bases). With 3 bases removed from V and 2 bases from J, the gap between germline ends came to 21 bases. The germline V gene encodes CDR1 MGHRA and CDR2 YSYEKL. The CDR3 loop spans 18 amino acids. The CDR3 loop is CASSHHFTGTLTTDTQYF. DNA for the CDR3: TGCGCCAGCAGCCACCATTTTACCGGGACACTCACCACAGATACGCAGTATTTT.

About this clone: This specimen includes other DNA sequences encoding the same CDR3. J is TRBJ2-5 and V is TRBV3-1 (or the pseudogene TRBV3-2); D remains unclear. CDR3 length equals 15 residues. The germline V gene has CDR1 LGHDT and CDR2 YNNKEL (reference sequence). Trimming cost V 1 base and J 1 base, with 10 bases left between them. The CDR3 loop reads CASSQGGTGQETQYF. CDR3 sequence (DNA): TGTGCCAGCAGCCAAGGGGGAACCGGCCAAGAGACCCAGTACTTC.

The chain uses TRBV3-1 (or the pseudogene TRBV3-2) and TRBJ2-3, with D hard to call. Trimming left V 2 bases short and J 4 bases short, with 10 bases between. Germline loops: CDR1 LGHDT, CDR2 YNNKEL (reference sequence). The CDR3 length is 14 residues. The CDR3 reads CASSQSYKPDTQYF. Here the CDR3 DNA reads TGTGCCAGCAGCCAAAGCTATAAACCAGATACGCAGTATTTT.

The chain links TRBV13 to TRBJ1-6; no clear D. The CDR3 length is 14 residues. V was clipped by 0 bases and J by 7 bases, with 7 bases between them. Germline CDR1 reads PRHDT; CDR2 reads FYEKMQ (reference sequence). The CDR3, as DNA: TGTGCCAGCAGCTTAGGGGGAAAGAATTCACCCCTCCACTTT. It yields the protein CASSLGGKNSPLHF.

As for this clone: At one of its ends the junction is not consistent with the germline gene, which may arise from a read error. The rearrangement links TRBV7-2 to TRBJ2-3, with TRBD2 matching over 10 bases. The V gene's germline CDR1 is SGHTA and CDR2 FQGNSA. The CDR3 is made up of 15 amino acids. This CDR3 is CASSVAGGGGDTQYF. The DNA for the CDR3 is TGTGCCAGCAGCGTAGCGGGGGGCGGGGGAGATACGCAGTATTTT. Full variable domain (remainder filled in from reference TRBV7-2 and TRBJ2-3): GAGVSQSPSNKVTEKGKDVELRCDPISGHTALYWYRQSLGQGLEFLIYFQGNSAPDKSGLPSDRFSAERTGGSVSTLTIQRTQQEDSAVYLCASSVAGGGGDTQYFGPGTRLTVL.

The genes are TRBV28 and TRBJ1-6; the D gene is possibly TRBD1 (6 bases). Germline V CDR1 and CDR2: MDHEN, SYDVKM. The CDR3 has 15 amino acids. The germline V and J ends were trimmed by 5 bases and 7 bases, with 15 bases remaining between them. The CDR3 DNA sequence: TGTGCCAGCAGTCCTCCGGACAGACCCAATTCACCCCTCCACTTT. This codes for CASSPPDRPNSPLHF.

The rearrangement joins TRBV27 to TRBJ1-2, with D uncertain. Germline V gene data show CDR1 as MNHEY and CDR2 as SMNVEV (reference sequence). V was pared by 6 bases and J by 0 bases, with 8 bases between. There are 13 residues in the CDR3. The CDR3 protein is CASRVGPNYGYTF. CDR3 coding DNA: TGTGCCAGCAGGGTCGGGCCTAACTATGGCTACACCTTC.

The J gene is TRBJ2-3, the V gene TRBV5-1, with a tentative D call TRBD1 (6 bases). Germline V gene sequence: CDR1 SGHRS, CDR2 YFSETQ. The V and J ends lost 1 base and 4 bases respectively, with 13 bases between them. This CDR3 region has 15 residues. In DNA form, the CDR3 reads TGCGCCAGCAGCTTGTCAGGGGCGCCGTCAGATACGCAGTATTTT. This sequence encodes CASSLSGAPSDTQYF.

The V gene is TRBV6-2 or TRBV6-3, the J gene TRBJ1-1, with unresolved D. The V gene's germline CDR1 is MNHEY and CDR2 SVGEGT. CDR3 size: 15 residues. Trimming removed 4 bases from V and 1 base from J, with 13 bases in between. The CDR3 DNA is TGTGCCAGCAGTTCGTACAGCCTCAAGAACACTGAAGCTTTCTTT. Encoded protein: CASSSYSLKNTEAFF.

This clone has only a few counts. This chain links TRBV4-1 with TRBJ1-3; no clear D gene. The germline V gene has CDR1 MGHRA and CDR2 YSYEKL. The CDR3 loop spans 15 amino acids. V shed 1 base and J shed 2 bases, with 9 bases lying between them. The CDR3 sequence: CASSQVTAAGNTIYF. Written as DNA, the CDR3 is TGCGCCAGCAGCCAAGTCACAGCAGCTGGAAACACCATATATTTT.

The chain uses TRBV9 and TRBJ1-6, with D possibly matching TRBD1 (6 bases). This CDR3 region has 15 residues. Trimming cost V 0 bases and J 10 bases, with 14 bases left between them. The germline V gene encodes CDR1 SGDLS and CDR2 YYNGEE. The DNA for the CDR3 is TGTGCCAGCAGCGTAGTAGGGGGTATTGGGTCACCCCTCCACTTT. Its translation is CASSVVGGIGSPLHF.

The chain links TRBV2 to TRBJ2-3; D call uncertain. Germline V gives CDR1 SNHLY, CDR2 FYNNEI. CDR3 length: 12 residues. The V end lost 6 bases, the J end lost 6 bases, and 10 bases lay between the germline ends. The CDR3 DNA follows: TGTGCCAGCAGCGAGAATGGGGATACGCAGTATTTT. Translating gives CASSENGDTQYF.

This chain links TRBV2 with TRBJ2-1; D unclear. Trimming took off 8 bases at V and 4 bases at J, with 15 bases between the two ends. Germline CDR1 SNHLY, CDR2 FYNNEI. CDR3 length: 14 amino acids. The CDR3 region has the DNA TGTGCCAGCGGTCCGCCCCCCGGGTACAATGAGCAGTTCTTC. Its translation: CASGPPPGYNEQFF.

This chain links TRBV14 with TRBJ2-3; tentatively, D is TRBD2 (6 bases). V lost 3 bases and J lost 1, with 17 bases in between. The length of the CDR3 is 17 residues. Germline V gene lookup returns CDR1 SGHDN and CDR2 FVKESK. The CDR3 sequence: CASSQSRDSSRTDTQYF. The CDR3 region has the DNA TGTGCCAGCAGCCAGAGTCGGGACTCCAGCCGCACAGATACGCAGTATTTT.

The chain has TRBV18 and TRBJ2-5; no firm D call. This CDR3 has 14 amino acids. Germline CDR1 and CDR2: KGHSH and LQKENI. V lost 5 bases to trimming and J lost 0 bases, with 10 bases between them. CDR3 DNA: TGTGCCAGCTCAACGCGTCTATACCAAGAGACCCAGTACTTC. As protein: CASSTRLYQETQYF.

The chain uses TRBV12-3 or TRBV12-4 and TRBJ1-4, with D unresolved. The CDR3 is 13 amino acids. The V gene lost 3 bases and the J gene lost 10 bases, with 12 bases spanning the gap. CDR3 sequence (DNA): TGTGCCAGCAGTTTTTCAGGCCCCGGAAAACTGTTTTTT. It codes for CASSFSGPGKLFF.

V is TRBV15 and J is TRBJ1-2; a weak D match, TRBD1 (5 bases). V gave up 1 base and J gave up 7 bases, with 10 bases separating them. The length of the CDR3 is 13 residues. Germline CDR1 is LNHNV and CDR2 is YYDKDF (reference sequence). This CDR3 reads CATSRGAGSGYTF. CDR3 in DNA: TGTGCCACCAGCAGAGGGGCAGGGAGTGGCTACACCTTC.

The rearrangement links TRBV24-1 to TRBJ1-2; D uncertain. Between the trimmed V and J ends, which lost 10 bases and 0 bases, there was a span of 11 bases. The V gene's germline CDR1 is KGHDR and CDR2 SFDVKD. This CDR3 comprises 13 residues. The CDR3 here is CATSYGANYGYTF. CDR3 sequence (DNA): TGTGCCACTTCATATGGAGCTAACTATGGCTACACCTTC.

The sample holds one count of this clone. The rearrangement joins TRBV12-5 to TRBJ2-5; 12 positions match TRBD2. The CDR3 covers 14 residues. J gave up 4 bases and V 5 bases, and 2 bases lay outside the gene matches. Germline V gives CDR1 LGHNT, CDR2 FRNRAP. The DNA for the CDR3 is TGTGCTAGTGGTCAGACTAGCGGGGGAGAGACCCAGTACTTC. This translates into CASGQTSGGETQYF. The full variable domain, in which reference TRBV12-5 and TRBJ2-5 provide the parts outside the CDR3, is DARVTQTPRHKVTEMGQEVTMRCQPILGHNTVFWYRQTMMQGLELLAYFRNRAPLDDSGMPKDRFSAEMPDATLATLKIQPSEPRDSAVYFCASGQTSGGETQYFGPGTRLLVL.

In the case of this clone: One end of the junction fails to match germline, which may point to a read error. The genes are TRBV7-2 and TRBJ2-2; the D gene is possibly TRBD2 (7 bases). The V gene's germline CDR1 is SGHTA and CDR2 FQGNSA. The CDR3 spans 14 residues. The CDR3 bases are TGTGCCAGCACCTTAGGGGGGGCGACCGGGGAGCTGTTTTTT. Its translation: CASTLGGATGELFF.

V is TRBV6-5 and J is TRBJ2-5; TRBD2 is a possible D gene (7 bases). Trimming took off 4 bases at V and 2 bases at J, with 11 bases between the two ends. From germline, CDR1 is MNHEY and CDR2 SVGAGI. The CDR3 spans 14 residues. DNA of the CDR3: TGTGCCAGCAGTTCCGGGGGGCCTCAAGAGACCCAGTACTTC. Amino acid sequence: CASSSGGPQETQYF.

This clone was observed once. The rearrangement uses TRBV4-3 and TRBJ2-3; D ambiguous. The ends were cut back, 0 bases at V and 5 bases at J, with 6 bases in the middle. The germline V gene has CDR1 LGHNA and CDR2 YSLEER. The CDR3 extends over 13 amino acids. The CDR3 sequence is CASSQDRGDTQYF. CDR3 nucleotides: TGCGCCAGCAGCCAAGATCGAGGAGATACGCAGTATTTT.

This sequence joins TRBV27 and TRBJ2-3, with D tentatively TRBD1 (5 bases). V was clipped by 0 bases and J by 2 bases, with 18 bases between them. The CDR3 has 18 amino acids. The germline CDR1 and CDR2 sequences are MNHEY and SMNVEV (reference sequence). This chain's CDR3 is CASSLSGPSSGITDTQYF. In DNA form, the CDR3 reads TGTGCCAGCAGTTTATCGGGCCCCTCTTCAGGGATCACAGATACGCAGTATTTT.